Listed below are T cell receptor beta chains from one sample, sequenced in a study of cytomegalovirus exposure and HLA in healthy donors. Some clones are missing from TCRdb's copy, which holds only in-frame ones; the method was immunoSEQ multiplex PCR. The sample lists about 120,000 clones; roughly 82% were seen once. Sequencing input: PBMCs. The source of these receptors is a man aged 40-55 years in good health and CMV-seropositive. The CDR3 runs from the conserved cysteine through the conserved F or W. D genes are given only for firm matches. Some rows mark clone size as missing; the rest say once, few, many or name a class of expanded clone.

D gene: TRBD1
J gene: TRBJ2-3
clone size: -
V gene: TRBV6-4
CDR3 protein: CASSLTGGTDTQYF
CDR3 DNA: TGTGCCAGCAGCTTGACAGGGGGCACAGATACGCAGTATTTT

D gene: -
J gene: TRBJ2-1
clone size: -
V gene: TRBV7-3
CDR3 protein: CASSLNPAVSSYNEQFF
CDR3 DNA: TGTGCCAGCAGCTTAAATCCGGCGGTGAGCTCCTACAATGAGCAGTTCTTC

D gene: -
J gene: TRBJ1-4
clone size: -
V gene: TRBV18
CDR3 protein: CASSPQTGLAGNEKLFF
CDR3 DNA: TGTGCCAGCTCACCACAGACAGGTTTGGCGGGTAATGAAAAACTGTTTTTT

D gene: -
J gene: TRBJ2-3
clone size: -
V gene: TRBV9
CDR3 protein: CASSPRWSSSGTDTQYF
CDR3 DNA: TGTGCCAGCAGCCCCCGATGGTCTAGCTCAGGCACAGATACGCAGTATTTT

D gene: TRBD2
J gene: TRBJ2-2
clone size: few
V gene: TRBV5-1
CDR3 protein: CASSPGLAGAWNTGELFF
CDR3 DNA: TGCGCCAGCAGCCCCGGACTAGCGGGGGCCTGGAACACCGGGGAGCTGTTTTTT

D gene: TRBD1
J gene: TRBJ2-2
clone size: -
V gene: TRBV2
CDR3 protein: CASRRTGVNTGELFF
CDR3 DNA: TGTGCCAGCAGGAGGACAGGGGTGAACACCGGGGAGCTGTTTTTT

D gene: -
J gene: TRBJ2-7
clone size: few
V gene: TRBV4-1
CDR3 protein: CASSQGANPAAYEQYF
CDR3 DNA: TGCGCCAGCAGCCAAGGGGCCAATCCAGCCGCCTACGAGCAGTACTTC

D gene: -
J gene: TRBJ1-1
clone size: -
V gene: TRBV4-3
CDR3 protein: CASSERKQGEAFF
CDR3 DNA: TGCGCCAGCAGCGAAAGAAAACAGGGTGAAGCTTTCTTT

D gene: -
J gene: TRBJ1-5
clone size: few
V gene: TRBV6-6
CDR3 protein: CASSTEGRHSNQPQHF
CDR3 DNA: TGTGCCAGCAGTACGGAGGGACGGCATAGCAATCAGCCCCAGCATTTT

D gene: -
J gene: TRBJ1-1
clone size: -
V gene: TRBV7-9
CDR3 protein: CSSSLERAEAFF
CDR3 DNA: TGTTCCAGCAGCTTAGAACGGGCTGAAGCTTTCTTT

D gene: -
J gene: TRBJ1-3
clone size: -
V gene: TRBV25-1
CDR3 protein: CASSDLAGGGNTIYF
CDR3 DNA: TGTGCCAGCAGTGACCTCGCAGGAGGTGGAAACACCATATATTTT

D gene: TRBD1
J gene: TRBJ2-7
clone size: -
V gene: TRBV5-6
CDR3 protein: CASSPRGQAAYEQYF
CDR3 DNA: TGTGCCAGCAGCCCCCGAGGACAGGCCGCCTACGAGCAGTACTTC

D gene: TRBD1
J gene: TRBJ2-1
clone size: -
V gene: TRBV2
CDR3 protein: CASSRQPGQGAQQFF
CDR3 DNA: TGTGCCAGCAGTCGCCAACCGGGACAGGGGGCCCAGCAGTTCTTC

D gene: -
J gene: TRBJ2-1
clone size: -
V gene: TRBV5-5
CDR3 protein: CASSLADAGLNEQFF
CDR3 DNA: TGTGCCAGCAGCTTGGCCGATGCTGGGCTCAATGAGCAGTTCTTC

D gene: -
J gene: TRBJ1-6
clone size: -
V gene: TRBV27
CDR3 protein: CASRPDRGSSYNSPLHF
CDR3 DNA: TGTGCCAGCAGGCCCGATAGGGGGAGCTCCTATAATTCACCCCTCCACTTT

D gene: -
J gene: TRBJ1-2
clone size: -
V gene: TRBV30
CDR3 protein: CAWSLQGPIYGYTF
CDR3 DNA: TGTGCCTGGAGTCTACAGGGACCCATCTATGGCTACACCTTC

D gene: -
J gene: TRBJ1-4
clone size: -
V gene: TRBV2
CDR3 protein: CASSVREGEKLFF
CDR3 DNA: TGTGCCAGCAGTGTCAGGGAGGGTGAAAAACTGTTTTTT

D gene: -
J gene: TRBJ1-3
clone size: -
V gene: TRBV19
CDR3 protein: CASSRWPGNTIYF
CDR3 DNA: TGTGCCAGTAGCCGATGGCCTGGAAACACCATATATTTT

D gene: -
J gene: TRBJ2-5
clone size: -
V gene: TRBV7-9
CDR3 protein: CASSLARSLETQYF
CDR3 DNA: TGTGCCAGCAGCTTAGCTCGTTCTTTGGAGACCCAGTACTTC

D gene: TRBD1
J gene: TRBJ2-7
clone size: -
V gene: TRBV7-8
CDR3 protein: CASSTHRQGLPEQYF
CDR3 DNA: TGTGCCAGCAGCACGCACAGACAGGGTTTGCCCGAGCAGTACTTC

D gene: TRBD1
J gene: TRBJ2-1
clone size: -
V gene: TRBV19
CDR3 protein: CASRGQGLKFEQFF
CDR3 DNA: TGTGCCTCTAGGGGACAGGGACTAAAATTTGAGCAGTTCTTC

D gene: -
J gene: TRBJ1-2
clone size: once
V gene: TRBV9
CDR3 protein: CASSLRQTNYGYTF
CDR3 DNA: TGTGCCAGCAGCCTCCGCCAGACTAACTATGGCTACACCTTC

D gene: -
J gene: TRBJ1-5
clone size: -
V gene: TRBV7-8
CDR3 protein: CASSLVIWSGNQPQHF
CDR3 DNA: TGTGCCAGCAGCTTAGTTATCTGGTCGGGGAATCAGCCCCAGCATTTT

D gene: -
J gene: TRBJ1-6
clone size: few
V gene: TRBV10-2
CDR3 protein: CASTQGRSNSPLHF
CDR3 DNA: TGCGCCAGTACCCAGGGCAGGAGTAATTCACCCCTCCACTTT

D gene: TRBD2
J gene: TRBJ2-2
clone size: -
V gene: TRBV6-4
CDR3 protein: CASSVSAGDETGELFF
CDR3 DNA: TGTGCCAGCAGTGTTTCTGCGGGGGACGAAACCGGGGAGCTGTTTTTT

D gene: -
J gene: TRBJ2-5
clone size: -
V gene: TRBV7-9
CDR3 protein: CASSLARQETQYF
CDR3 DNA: TGTGCCAGCAGCTTAGCGCGCCAAGAGACCCAGTACTTC

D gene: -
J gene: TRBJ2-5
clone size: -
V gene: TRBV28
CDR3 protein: CASSFNGAGVRETQYF
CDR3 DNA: TGTGCCAGCAGTTTTAACGGGGCAGGGGTCAGAGAGACCCAGTACTTC

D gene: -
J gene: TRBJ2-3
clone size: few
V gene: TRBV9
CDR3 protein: CASSLHGERQRQYF
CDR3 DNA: TGTGCCAGCAGCTTGCATGGAGAGCGTCAGAGGCAGTATTTT

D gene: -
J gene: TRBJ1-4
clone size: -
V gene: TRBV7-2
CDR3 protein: CASSFGGGRNEKLFF
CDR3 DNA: TGTGCCAGCAGCTTCGGGGGAGGGAGGAATGAAAAACTGTTTTTT

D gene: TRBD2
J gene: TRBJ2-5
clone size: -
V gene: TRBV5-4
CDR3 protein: CASSPGGSGGAPETQYF
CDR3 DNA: TGTGCCAGCAGCCCTGGCGGTAGCGGGGGGGCCCCGGAGACCCAGTACTTC

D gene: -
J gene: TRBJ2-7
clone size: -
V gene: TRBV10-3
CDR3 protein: CAISETAYEQYF
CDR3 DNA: TGTGCCATCAGCGAGACAGCATACGAGCAGTACTTC

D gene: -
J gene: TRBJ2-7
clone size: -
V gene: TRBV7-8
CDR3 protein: CASSLRMLHEQYF
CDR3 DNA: TGTGCCAGCAGCTTGAGGATGCTCCACGAGCAGTACTTC

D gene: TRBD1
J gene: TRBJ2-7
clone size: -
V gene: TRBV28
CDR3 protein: CASRPGTGGSEQYF
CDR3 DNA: TGTGCCAGCAGGCCCGGGACAGGGGGCTCCGAGCAGTACTTC

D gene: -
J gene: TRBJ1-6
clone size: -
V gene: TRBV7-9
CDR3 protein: CASSLGPGVNSPLHF
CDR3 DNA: TGTGCCAGCAGCTTAGGTCCAGGGGTGAATTCACCCCTCCACTTT

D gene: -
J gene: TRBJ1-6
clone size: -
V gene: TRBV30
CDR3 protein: CAWQRPQGTLSPLHF
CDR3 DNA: TGTGCCTGGCAGCGGCCCCAGGGGACATTATCACCCCTCCACTTT

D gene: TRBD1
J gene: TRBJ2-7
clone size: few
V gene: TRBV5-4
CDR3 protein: CASSTTGLSYEQYF
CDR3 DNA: TGTGCCAGCAGCACGACAGGGCTCTCCTACGAGCAGTACTTC

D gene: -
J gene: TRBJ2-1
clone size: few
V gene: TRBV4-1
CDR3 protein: CASSQVSNEQFF
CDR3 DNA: TGCGCCAGCAGCCAAGTGTCGAATGAGCAGTTCTTC

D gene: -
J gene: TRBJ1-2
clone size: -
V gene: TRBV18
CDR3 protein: CASSLTRSDNYGYTF
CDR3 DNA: TGTGCCAGCTCACTAACGCGCTCCGATAACTATGGCTACACCTTC

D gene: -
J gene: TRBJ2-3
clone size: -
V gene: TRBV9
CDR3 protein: CASSEQVTTDTQYF
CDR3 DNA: TGTGCCAGCAGCGAACAGGTAACCACAGATACGCAGTATTTT

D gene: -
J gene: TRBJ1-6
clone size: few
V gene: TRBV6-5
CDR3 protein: CASSYVVQFPLHF
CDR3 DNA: TGTGCCAGCAGTTACGTGGTTCAGTTCCCCCTCCACTTT

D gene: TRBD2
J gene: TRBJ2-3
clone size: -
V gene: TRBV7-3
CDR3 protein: CASSLIGLAGGPDTQYF
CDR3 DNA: TGTGCCAGCAGCTTAATTGGACTAGCGGGGGGGCCGGATACGCAGTATTTT

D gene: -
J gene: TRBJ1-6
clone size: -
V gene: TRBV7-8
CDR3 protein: CASSLAQRSPLHF
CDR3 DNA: TGTGCCAGCAGCTTAGCTCAGAGGTCACCCCTCCACTTT

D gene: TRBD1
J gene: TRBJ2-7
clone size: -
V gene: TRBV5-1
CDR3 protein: CASSLGTGGLDEQYF
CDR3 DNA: TGCGCCAGCAGCTTAGGGACAGGGGGCTTGGACGAGCAGTACTTC

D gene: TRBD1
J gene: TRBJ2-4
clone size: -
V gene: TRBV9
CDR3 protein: CASSAAGTGLNIQYF
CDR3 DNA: TGTGCCAGCAGCGCCGCCGGGACAGGGTTAAACATTCAGTACTTC